The clone carrying this T cell receptor (beta chain) came up many times. The read ends 3 residues before the CDR3 terminus; that terminus is restored from the germline J gene. The entry originates in a study of T cell clonality in common variable immunodeficiency. Germline V CDR1 and CDR2: ENHRY, SYGVKD. CDR3 length equals 12 residues. Trimming shortened V by 6 bases and J by 5 bases, and 11 bases separated the two germline ends. The protocol was immunoSEQ multiplex PCR, while the TCRdb copy is restricted to in-frame clones and leaves out a portion. The sample yields some 43,000 clones, without any singletons.

The TCR comes from a person between 18 and 70 years old in good health. Sequencing was performed on peripheral blood mononuclear cells. The chain joins TRBV10-3 to TRBJ2-7; D could derive from TRBD1 or TRBD2 (5 bases each). Incomplete CDR3 DNA: TGTGCCATCAGGAAGAGGGGAGACGAG. It yields the protein CAIRKRGDE. The full CDR3 reads CAIRKRGDEQYF.